Below, 20 T cell receptor beta chains from the same sample are listed, as sequenced in a study of cytomegalovirus exposure and HLA in healthy donors. A multiplex PCR was run with 60 Vbeta primers and 13 Jbeta primers. Some clones are missing from TCRdb's copy, which holds only in-frame ones; the method was immunoSEQ multiplex PCR. This table has about 86,000 clones, 75% to 80% appearing once. Sequencing input: PBMCs. The receptors derive from a female donor in good health and CMV-seronegative.

CDR3 DNA: TGCGCCAGCAGCCCCGGGACAGGGGAAGGTCAGCCCCAGCATTTT. Residues: CASSPGTGEGQPQHF. V and J are TRBV5-1 and TRBJ1-5, with 10 bases aligning to TRBD1. This CDR3 has 15 residues. The V and J ends lost 4 bases and 6 bases, in that order; junction bases with no gene match: 7. Germline loops: CDR1 SGHRS, CDR2 YFSETQ. The full variable domain, with the rest looked up from reference TRBV5-1 and TRBJ1-5, is KAGVTQTPRYLIKTRGQQVTLSCSPISGHRSVSWYQQTPGQGLQFLFEYFSETQRNKGNFPGRFSGRQFSNSRSEMNVSTLELGDSALYLCASSPGTGEGQPQHFGDGTRLSIL.

The V gene is TRBV18, the J gene TRBJ2-5; weak D call: TRBD1 (6 bases). V was trimmed by 6 bases and J by 3 bases, leaving 11 bases between them. The CDR3 spans 13 residues. Germline V lookup: CDR1 KGHSH, CDR2 LQKENI. This chain's CDR3 is CASSQQGEETQYF. In DNA, the CDR3 is TGTGCCAGCTCCCAACAGGGAGAAGAGACCCAGTACTTC.

The V and J genes are TRBV5-1 and TRBJ2-3; 9 bases agree with TRBD2. This CDR3 has 19 amino acids. The V gene's germline CDR1 is SGHRS and CDR2 YFSETQ. The V gene end was trimmed by 0 bases and the J gene end by 2 bases; junction bases not matched to a gene: 13. The CDR3 sequence: CASSLGVPSGGLNTDTQYF. CDR3 DNA: TGCGCCAGCAGCTTGGGGGTCCCAAGCGGGGGGTTAAACACAGATACGCAGTATTTT.

The chain combines TRBV6-5 with TRBJ2-7; 8 nucleotides match TRBD1. From germline, CDR1 is MNHEY and CDR2 SVGAGI. The CDR3 covers 15 residues. The V segment lost 2 bases and the J segment 0 bases; nucleotides outside the gene matches: 3. The CDR3 spells CASSYDGTGSYEQYF. The CDR3 nucleotides read TGTGCCAGCAGTTACGACGGGACAGGCTCCTACGAGCAGTACTTC.

This chain joins TRBV27 and TRBJ2-1; 10 positions match TRBD2. This CDR3 comprises 16 residues. The ends lost 2 bases at V and 7 bases at J; junction bases unmatched: 8. Looked up from germline, CDR1 is MNHEY and CDR2 is SMNVEV (reference sequence). Here the CDR3 DNA reads TGTGCCAGCAGTTTAGGCAAAGCGGGAGGGGGAAATGAGCAGTTCTTC. Translating it yields CASSLGKAGGGNEQFF.

The V and J genes are TRBV4-1 and TRBJ2-7; TRBD2 agrees at 11 bases. V was clipped by 2 bases and J by 4 bases; unmatched bases: 4. The germline V gene has CDR1 MGHRA and CDR2 YSYEKL. CDR3 length: 15 residues. In DNA, the CDR3 is TGCGCCAGCAGCCAAATACTAGCGGGAGAATACGAGCAGTACTTC. It yields the protein CASSQILAGEYEQYF.

The CDR3 DNA is TGTGCCAGCAGTGAAGGTCTAGCGGGCTCAAAGGGAACCGGGGAGCTGTTTTTT. Translated, it gives CASSEGLAGSKGTGELFF. The chain combines TRBV2 with TRBJ2-2; 8 nucleotides align to TRBD2. The ends lost 1 base at V and 5 bases at J; junction bases unmatched: 12. The CDR3 has 18 residues. Germline V lookup: CDR1 SNHLY, CDR2 FYNNEI.

This chain connects TRBV5-4 to TRBJ2-1, with TRBD2 matching over 8 bases. CDR3 size: 16 residues. V lost 4 bases and J lost 2; bases outside the gene matches: 8. Germline assignment: CDR1 SGHNT and CDR2 YYREEE (reference sequence). CDR3 amino acids: CASSQTGTRTYNEQFF. The CDR3 DNA is TGTGCCAGCAGCCAAACCGGGACTAGGACCTACAATGAGCAGTTCTTC.

J is TRBJ2-7 and V is TRBV6-1, with TRBD2 as a possible D gene (6 bases). The V and J ends lost 8 bases and 2 bases respectively, with 16 bases between them. Germline V CDR1 and CDR2: MNHNS, SASEGT. This CDR3 is built from 14 residues. The CDR3 reads CASGGLQSPYEQYF. CDR3 coding DNA: TGTGCCAGCGGGGGACTCCAGAGCCCCTACGAGCAGTACTTC.

The sample holds one count of this clone. This chain links TRBV30 with TRBJ2-3, with 10 positions matching TRBD2. Germline V gene data show CDR1 as GTSNPN and CDR2 as SVGIG (reference sequence). The ends lost 0 bases at V and 8 bases at J; junction bases unmatched: 8. The CDR3 covers 15 residues. The CDR3 protein is CAWSVLAGSSGTQYF. Here the CDR3 DNA reads TGTGCCTGGAGTGTACTAGCGGGGTCTTCGGGTACGCAGTATTTT.

V and J are TRBV30 and TRBJ2-7; TRBD2 matches at 8 bases. CDR1 GTSNPN and CDR2 SVGIG come from the germline V gene (reference sequence). This CDR3 comprises 13 residues. V lost 4 bases, J lost 4 bases, and 6 bases stayed unmatched. The DNA of the CDR3 is TGTGCCTGGACGGGGCGGGGGGTTTACGAGCAGTACTTC. Translating gives CAWTGRGVYEQYF.

The rearrangement joins TRBV6-5 to TRBJ2-7, with TRBD2 matching 11 bases. The CDR3 consists of 14 residues. Germline CDR1 is MNHEY and CDR2 is SVGAGI. J lost 6 bases, V lost 8 bases, and 9 bases had no gene match. CDR3 sequence: CASVPLAGAGEQYF. CDR3 sequence (DNA): TGTGCCAGCGTCCCACTAGCGGGGGCCGGCGAGCAGTACTTC.

This clone was seen a single time. The V and J genes are TRBV27 and TRBJ2-2, with D uncertain. The CDR3 is made up of 13 amino acids. Between the trimmed V and J ends, which lost 0 bases and 4 bases, there was a span of 3 bases. Germline CDR1 MNHEY, CDR2 SMNVEV (reference sequence). Written as DNA, the CDR3 is TGTGCCAGCAGTTTATCGGCCACCGGGGAGCTGTTTTTT. Translating gives CASSLSATGELFF.

This clone was seen more than once but under ten times. This rearrangement joins TRBV28 to TRBJ1-1, with unresolved D. This CDR3 is 13 amino acids long. Trimming cost V 5 bases and J 1 base, with 8 bases left between them. CDR1 and CDR2 from the germline V gene are MDHEN and SYDVKM. CDR3 sequence: CASSTGQNTEAFF. CDR3 nucleotides: TGTGCCAGCAGTACCGGTCAGAACACTGAAGCTTTCTTT.

This clone was observed once. The genes are TRBV5-1 and TRBJ2-7; 10 bases map to TRBD1. The CDR3 has 16 residues. The germline gives CDR1 SGHRS, CDR2 YFSETQ. J lost 0 bases, V lost 0 bases, and 3 bases had no gene match. For the CDR3, the DNA is TGCGCCAGCAGCTTGGACGGGACAGGGGCCTCCTACGAGCAGTACTTC. Translated, it gives CASSLDGTGASYEQYF.

The rearrangement links TRBV5-4 to TRBJ2-7; 10 bases fit TRBD2. Germline V gives CDR1 SGHNT, CDR2 YYREEE (reference sequence). CDR3 length: 16 amino acids. The V and J ends lost 3 bases and 3 bases, in that order; junction bases with no gene match: 9. The CDR3 coding sequence is TGTGCCAGCAGCTCCGGGGGGGCTAGCGGGAGCTACGAGCAGTACTTC. It translates to CASSSGGASGSYEQYF. The full variable domain, its missing parts supplied by reference TRBV5-4 and TRBJ2-7, is ETGVTQSPTHLIKTRGQQVTLRCSSQSGHNTVSWYQQALGQGPQFIFQYYREEENGRGNFPPRFSGLQFPNYSSELNVNALELDDSALYLCASSSGGASGSYEQYFGPGTRLTVT.

As DNA, the CDR3 is TGCAGCGTACCCCAGGGCACCGGGGAGCTGTTTTTT. It specifies CSVPQGTGELFF. The chain links TRBV29-1 to TRBJ2-2; D perhaps matches TRBD1 (5 bases). Trimming took 6 bases from V and 4 from J, leaving 9 bases between them. This CDR3 spans 12 amino acids. Germline V CDR1 and CDR2: SQVTM, ANQGSEA.

This clone appeared a few times. The chain has TRBV6-5 and TRBJ2-7, with TRBD2 as a possible D gene (5 bases). Trimming left V 6 bases short and J 4 bases short, with 13 bases between. Germline V lookup: CDR1 MNHEY, CDR2 SVGAGI. The CDR3 has 13 residues. The CDR3 is CASSPPGKYEQYF. CDR3 in DNA: TGTGCCAGCAGCCCTCCGGGGAAGTACGAGCAGTACTTC.

The rearrangement uses TRBV7-9 and TRBJ1-4; no reliable D call. The CDR3 totals 13 residues. V was pared by 3 bases and J by 5 bases, with 7 bases between. The germline V gene encodes CDR1 SEHNR and CDR2 FQNEAQ (reference sequence). The CDR3 reads CASSFTANEKLFF. In DNA form, the CDR3 reads TGTGCCAGCAGCTTTACAGCAAATGAAAAACTGTTTTTT.

A few counts support this clone. V usage is TRBV7-9 and J usage is TRBJ1-4, with D tentatively TRBD1 (5 bases). The CDR3 covers 16 residues. Trimming took 3 bases from V and 0 from J, leaving 11 bases between them. Germline-derived CDR1 and CDR2 are SEHNR and FQNEAQ (reference sequence). This chain's CDR3 is CASSFGGASTNEKLFF. The CDR3 coding sequence is TGTGCCAGCAGCTTCGGCGGGGCATCAACTAATGAAAAACTGTTTTTT.